This entry is about one T cell receptor (beta chain). The data belong to a study of CD8 T cells in Susac syndrome. Sequencing of TCR beta was performed on blood CD8+ and CD4+ T cells. While CD8+ and CD4+ T cells were isolated negatively, TEMRA cells were enriched by FACS. V was clipped by 6 bases and J by 0 bases, with 12 bases between them. The CDR3 is 16 residues long. Reverse transcription of about 0.5 to 1 ug RNA used random hexamers. It was immunoSEQ multiplex PCR that amplified TCR beta CDR3 across 54 Vbeta and 13 Jbeta. TCRdb reprocessed the immunoSEQ multiplex PCR reads via MiXCR and lists one record per CDR3 protein. Of tens of thousands of distinct CDR3 sequences in the sample, 90% to 95% are singletons; the top ten hold just over 0.5%.

The sequenced sample was CD8+ T cells from PBMCs. This sequence originates from a human donor with multiple sclerosis. The chain uses TRBV12-3 or TRBV12-4 and TRBJ2-6, with a weak D call TRBD2 (5 bases). The CDR3 protein is CASSPVGSSGANVLTF. CDR3 nucleotides: TGTGCCAGCAGCCCTGTTGGGAGCTCTGGGGCCAACGTCCTGACTTTC.